The next 3 T cell receptor beta chains were all read from a single sample in a study of T-cell reconstitution after alpha-beta-depleted transplantation in children. Preparation of the TCRbeta library involved a method that used unique molecular identifiers. Using its own MiXCR run on the PCR reads, TCRdb lists one record per CDR3 protein. Of about 200,000 distinct CDR3 sequences listed, about 14% are singletons. The specimen comprised PBMCs from the stem cell graft donor, sampled from the stem cell graft. The receptor source for this set is a human donor who donated a stem cell graft to a child with acute lymphoblastic leukemia.

The V call is TRBV4-2, the J call TRBJ2-5, with D possibly being TRBD1 or TRBD2 (7 bases each). The CDR3 sequence is 17 residues long. Per the germline V gene, CDR1 is LGHNA and CDR2 is YNFKEQ. Deletions cut 4 bases from V and 4 bases from J, with 22 bases between. The CDR3 nucleotides read TGTGCCAGCAGCCCCAGGGGGGAGGGCCGCGTAGGAGAGACCCAGTACTTC. It yields the protein CASSPRGEGRVGETQYF.

At least ten counts were recorded for this clonotype. The CDR3 spells CASNGRQGLSPLHF. CDR3 coding DNA: TGTGCCAGCAACGGGCGACAGGGATTATCACCCCTCCACTTT. J is TRBJ1-6 and V is TRBV28; 7 nucleotides match TRBD1. The germline V gene encodes CDR1 MDHEN and CDR2 SYDVKM. J lost 10 bases, V lost 7 bases, and 10 bases had no gene match. There are 14 residues in the CDR3. Variable domain in full (rest from reference TRBV28 and TRBJ1-6): DVKVTQSSRYLVKRTGEKVFLECVQDMDHENMFWYRQDPGLGLRLIYFSYDVKMKEKGDIPEGYSVSREKKERFSLILESASTNQTSMYLCASNGRQGLSPLHFGNGTRLTVT.

This clonotype was observed at least ten times. The chain carries TRBV12-3 or TRBV12-4 and TRBJ1-3, with D possibly being TRBD1 (6 bases). The CDR3 contains 15 residues. V lost 3 bases to trimming and J lost 2 bases, with 11 bases between them. The CDR3 here is CASSLDSGPGNTIYF. The CDR3 DNA is TGTGCCAGCAGTTTGGACAGTGGCCCTGGAAACACCATATATTTT.